Shown below are 8 T cell receptor beta chains from a single sample sequenced in a study of CD8+ T cells in alopecia areata. cDNA serving as the sequencing template came from extracted, reverse transcribed RNA. Clones were read by immunoSEQ multiplex PCR, and TCRdb kept only the in-frame ones, dropping some. The top ten clones hold around 5% of a sample with 200,000 or so clones, roughly three fifths of them seen once. Sequencing was performed on CD8+ T cells sorted from blood. The receptors come from a human donor in good health.

This clone has only a few counts. The genes are TRBV7-9 and TRBJ1-1, with 8 bases aligning to TRBD1. This CDR3 region has 12 residues. After removal of 1 base from V and 8 bases from J, the junction contained 0 bases not matched to a gene. Germline V lookup: CDR1 SEHNR, CDR2 FQNEAQ (reference sequence). CDR3 residues: CASSLGTGEAFF. The CDR3 DNA reads TGTGCCAGCAGCTTAGGGACAGGGGAAGCTTTCTTT.

V is TRBV4-1 and J is TRBJ1-1, with TRBD1 as a possible D gene (5 bases). Trimming pared 0 bases from V and 8 bases from J, leaving 10 bases between. Germline V gene data show CDR1 as MGHRA and CDR2 as YSYEKL. The CDR3 is made up of 13 amino acids. Here the CDR3 DNA reads TGCGCCAGCAGCCAAGATCGGGGCGGCGAAGCTTTCTTT. It codes for CASSQDRGGEAFF.

This clone appeared many times. The V and J genes are TRBV11-2 and TRBJ2-7, with 7 bases aligning to TRBD1. Germline V CDR1 and CDR2: SGHAT, FQNNGV. CDR3 length equals 14 residues. V shed 6 bases and J 6 bases; nucleotides not matched to a gene: 11. As DNA, the CDR3 is TGTGCCAGCAGTCCACAGGGGCGGCCTTCCGAGCAGTACTTC. Protein product: CASSPQGRPSEQYF.

This clone was detected a few times. This chain connects TRBV19 to TRBJ2-1; 8 bases map to TRBD2. Germline V gene sequence: CDR1 LNHDA, CDR2 SQIVND (reference sequence). V lost 3 bases, J lost 5 bases, and 6 bases stayed unmatched. CDR3 length: 15 residues. CDR3 loop: CASSIGLAGDNEQFF. The CDR3 DNA reads TGTGCCAGTAGTATCGGGCTAGCGGGTGACAATGAGCAGTTCTTC.

The chain has TRBV2 and TRBJ1-5, with 7 positions matching TRBD1. Trimming removed 5 bases from V and 1 base from J; junction bases left unmatched: 5. The CDR3 runs 15 residues. Looked up from germline, CDR1 is SNHLY and CDR2 is FYNNEI. CDR3 DNA sequence: TGTGCCAGCAGTACCCCGGGACAGAGCAATCAGCCCCAGCATTTT. Translating gives CASSTPGQSNQPQHF. Drawing the rest from reference TRBV2 and TRBJ1-5, the complete variable domain is EPEVTQTPSHQVTQMGQEVILRCVPISNHLYFYWYRQILGQKVEFLVSFYNNEISEKSEIFDDQFSVERPDGSNFTLKIRSTKLEDSAMYFCASSTPGQSNQPQHFGDGTRLSIL.

This clone has only a few counts. The J gene is TRBJ2-7, the V gene TRBV27, with D possibly called TRBD1 or TRBD2 (5 bases each). CDR3 length: 14 residues. CDR1 and CDR2 from the germline V gene are MNHEY and SMNVEV (reference sequence). The V end lost 0 bases, the J end lost 7 bases, and 13 bases lay between the germline ends. The CDR3 region has the DNA TGTGCCAGCAGTTTATCGCAGGGTGGGGGTGAGCAGTACTTC. Its translation: CASSLSQGGGEQYF.

This clone appeared many times. V is TRBV5-4 and J is TRBJ2-7, with TRBD2 matching 9 bases. The germline gives CDR1 SGHNT, CDR2 YYREEE (reference sequence). The CDR3 extends over 15 amino acids. V dropped 3 bases and J dropped 7; count of bases not matched to a gene: 11. The CDR3 reads CASSCASGAVWEQYF. The DNA for the CDR3 is TGTGCCAGCAGCTGTGCTAGCGGGGCTGTTTGGGAGCAGTACTTC.

This chain uses TRBV29-1 with TRBJ1-1; D is unresolved. V lost 7 bases, J lost 10 bases, and 10 bases lay in between. The germline CDR1 and CDR2 sequences are SQVTM and ANQGSEA. This CDR3 is 9 amino acids long. CDR3 sequence: CSDGGGAFF. The CDR3 region has the DNA TGCAGCGACGGCGGCGGAGCTTTCTTT.